The 20 T cell receptor beta chains below were found in one sample sequenced in a study of T cell responses to AZD1222 COVID-19 vaccine. The table came from immunoSEQ multiplex PCR; TCRdb's copy has only in-frame clones and leaves some out. The sample has 100,000 to 130,000 clones; more than 75% are singletons. The source material was peripheral blood, sampled on day 0 of AZD1222 vaccination. The receptors originated from an adult in good health.

The chain has TRBV30 and TRBJ1-1; possibly TRBD1 for D (5 bases). This CDR3 has 13 amino acids. In germline, CDR1 is GTSNPN, CDR2 SVGIG (reference sequence). The germline V and J ends were trimmed by 4 bases and 5 bases, with 14 bases remaining between them. CDR3 residues: CAWNSAGGTEAFF. DNA for the CDR3: TGTGCCTGGAACTCTGCGGGGGGGACTGAAGCTTTCTTT.

J is TRBJ1-1 and V is TRBV18, with TRBD1 matching over 10 bases. The J segment lost 1 base and the V segment lost 3 bases, leaving 5 bases of the junction unmatched. The CDR3 has 16 residues. Germline lookup yields CDR1 KGHSH and CDR2 LQKENI. The CDR3 region is CASSPRDRGRNTEAFF. The CDR3 nucleotides read TGTGCCAGCTCACCCCGGGACAGGGGCCGGAACACTGAAGCTTTCTTT. Full variable domain (outside the CDR3, taken from reference TRBV18 and TRBJ1-1): NAGVMQNPRHLVRRRGQEARLRCSPMKGHSHVYWYRQLPEEGLKFMVYLQKENIIDESGMPKERFSAEFPKEGPSILRIQQVVRGDSAAYFCASSPRDRGRNTEAFFGQGTRLTVV.

V is TRBV4-1 and J is TRBJ1-2; D may be TRBD1 (5 bases). The length of the CDR3 is 15 residues. Germline loops: CDR1 MGHRA, CDR2 YSYEKL. V was pared by 0 bases and J by 4 bases, with 12 bases between. CDR3 sequence (DNA): TGCGCCAGCAGCCAAGATCGAAGCAGGGCCTATGGCTACACCTTC. Its translation is CASSQDRSRAYGYTF.

This clone appeared a single time. The J gene is TRBJ1-5, the V gene TRBV18; 8 positions match TRBD1. Germline V gives CDR1 KGHSH, CDR2 LQKENI. V lost 3 bases and J lost 11; bases outside the gene matches: 12. This CDR3 contains 15 residues. CDR3 sequence (DNA): TGTGCCAGCTCACCCGACAGGGGCAAGCAATCAGCCCAGCATTTT. Its translation: CASSPDRGKQSAQHF.

The chain couples TRBV6-5 to TRBJ1-2; perhaps TRBD1 as D (5 bases). V dropped 0 bases and J dropped 7 bases, with 9 bases sitting between them. The CDR3 has 13 residues. Germline V CDR1 and CDR2: MNHEY, SVGAGI. The DNA for the CDR3 is TGTGCCAGCAGTTACTCGGGGGGGTCTGGCTACACCTTC. This sequence encodes CASSYSGGSGYTF.

This clone was seen only a few times. J is TRBJ1-1 and V is TRBV4-2; D unresolved. Germline values: CDR1 LGHNA, CDR2 YNFKEQ. V was pared by 0 bases and J by 3 bases, with 11 bases between. The CDR3 extends over 15 amino acids. The CDR3 DNA is TGTGCCAGCAGCCAAGAGGGATCTCGGGACACTGAAGCTTTCTTT. Its protein is CASSQEGSRDTEAFF.

This clone was seen a handful of times. This rearrangement joins TRBV4-1 to TRBJ2-3; 9 positions match TRBD2. This CDR3 contains 14 residues. The J segment lost 6 bases and the V segment lost 5 bases, leaving 6 bases of the junction unmatched. Germline CDR1 is MGHRA and CDR2 is YSYEKL. The CDR3 reads CASSSASGEDTQYF. CDR3 coding DNA: TGCGCCAGCAGCTCGGCTAGCGGGGAGGATACGCAGTATTTT.

In the case of this clone: In the same sample, other DNA sequences code for this CDR3. The rearrangement links TRBV7-2 to TRBJ1-5, with D uncertain. The ends were cut back, 5 bases at V and 0 bases at J, with 8 bases in the middle. The CDR3 length is 14 residues. CDR1 and CDR2 from the germline V gene are SGHTA and FQGNSA. CDR3 loop: CASSLGDSNQPQHF. The CDR3 coding sequence is TGTGCCAGCAGCCTTGGGGATAGCAATCAGCCCCAGCATTTT.

The rearrangement joins TRBV3-1 (or the pseudogene TRBV3-2) to TRBJ1-3; D is uncertain. The length of the CDR3 is 16 residues. The V end was cut by 4 bases, the J end by 0 bases, with 13 bases between. Germline V gene sequence: CDR1 LGHDT, CDR2 YNNKEL (reference sequence). DNA of the CDR3: TGTGCCAGCAGCCGAACCCCCGGCAACTCTGGAAACACCATATATTTT. Translating gives CASSRTPGNSGNTIYF.

This clone came up a few times. This rearrangement joins TRBV6-5 to TRBJ2-7; D gene unclear. The CDR3 covers 13 residues. V gave up 6 bases and J gave up 2 bases, with 11 bases separating them. CDR1 and CDR2 (germline): MNHEY, SVGAGI. The CDR3 reads CASSPSYTYEQYF. The CDR3 DNA reads TGTGCCAGCAGCCCGAGTTATACCTACGAGCAGTACTTC.

This rearrangement joins TRBV7-9 to TRBJ1-4, with no clear D. The CDR3 contains 15 residues. Trimming left V 5 bases short and J 2 bases short, with 12 bases between. Germline V CDR1 and CDR2: SEHNR, FQNEAQ (reference sequence). Here the CDR3 reads CASSPARLTNEKLFF. CDR3 DNA: TGTGCCAGCAGCCCCGCTCGCCTCACTAATGAAAAACTGTTTTTT.

The rearrangement joins TRBV3-1 (or the pseudogene TRBV3-2) to TRBJ2-1; tentatively, D is TRBD1 (7 bases). V lost 6 bases and J 7 bases, leaving 19 bases between the germline ends. CDR1 is LGHDT, CDR2 YNNKEL, per germline (reference sequence). There are 15 residues in the CDR3. Here the CDR3 reads CASRRQGRGGNEQFF. The CDR3 coding sequence is TGTGCCAGCAGAAGACAGGGCAGGGGAGGAAATGAGCAGTTCTTC.

V is TRBV19 and J is TRBJ1-5; maybe TRBD1 (6 bases). The germline CDR1 and CDR2 sequences are LNHDA and SQIVND (reference sequence). The CDR3 is 13 amino acids. Between the trimmed V and J ends, which lost 4 bases and 6 bases, there was a span of 10 bases. The chain's CDR3 is CASSTHRVQPQHF. The DNA for the CDR3 is TGTGCCAGTAGTACCCACAGGGTTCAGCCCCAGCATTTT.

The chain recombines TRBV5-1 with TRBJ2-7; D is ambiguous. The CDR3 totals 15 residues. Germline CDR1 reads SGHRS; CDR2 reads YFSETQ. V gave up 1 base and J gave up 6 bases, with 17 bases separating them. As DNA, the CDR3 is TGCGCCAGCAGCTTGACGGGTAATACCTACCCCGAGCAGTACTTC. It yields the protein CASSLTGNTYPEQYF. The complete variable domain, with remaining parts taken from reference TRBV5-1 and TRBJ2-7, reads KAGVTQTPRYLIKTRGQQVTLSCSPISGHRSVSWYQQTPGQGLQFLFEYFSETQRNKGNFPGRFSGRQFSNSRSEMNVSTLELGDSALYLCASSLTGNTYPEQYFGPGTRLTVT.

This CDR3 is CASSVGDGQPQHF. As DNA, the CDR3 is TGTGCCAGCAGCGTGGGGGACGGTCAGCCCCAGCATTTT. This chain links TRBV9 with TRBJ1-5, with a weak D call TRBD1 (5 bases). The germline V gene encodes CDR1 SGDLS and CDR2 YYNGEE. Deletions cut 2 bases from V and 6 bases from J, with 9 bases between. CDR3 size: 13 residues.

This clone was observed a single time. The CDR3 nucleotides are TGTGCCAGTAGTATTTATGGGGCCGATCAGCCCCAGCATTTT. Amino acid sequence: CASSIYGADQPQHF. The rearrangement uses TRBV19 and TRBJ1-5; perhaps TRBD1 as D (5 bases). This CDR3 comprises 14 residues. Per germline, CDR1 LNHDA and CDR2 SQIVND (reference sequence). Deletions cut 3 bases from V and 5 bases from J, with 11 bases between.

This clone was observed a handful of times. This chain joins TRBV5-1 and TRBJ1-6; 7 bases line up with TRBD1. The CDR3 is made up of 15 amino acids. Germline V gene lookup returns CDR1 SGHRS and CDR2 YFSETQ. V gave up 0 bases and J gave up 7 bases; unmatched junction bases: 4. DNA for the CDR3: TGCGCCAGCAGCTTGGACGGCAGGGGGAATTCACCCCTCCACTTT. This sequence encodes CASSLDGRGNSPLHF.

J is TRBJ2-3 and V is TRBV5-1, with D possibly being TRBD1 (6 bases). From germline, CDR1 is SGHRS and CDR2 YFSETQ. This CDR3 spans 14 amino acids. Trimming shortened V by 7 bases and J by 0 bases, and 12 bases separated the two germline ends. The CDR3 sequence is CASVTGMSTDTQYF. The CDR3 coding sequence is TGCGCCAGCGTTACAGGGATGAGCACAGATACGCAGTATTTT.

On this clone itself: The sample holds other DNA sequences that translate to the same CDR3. The chain uses TRBV27 and TRBJ1-2; D remains ambiguous. CDR1 is MNHEY and CDR2 is SMNVEV in the germline V gene (reference sequence). Trimming cost V 6 bases and J 3 bases, with 8 bases left between them. The length of the CDR3 is 12 residues. The CDR3 reads CASRREDYGYTF. DNA of the CDR3: TGTGCCAGCAGGAGGGAAGACTATGGCTACACCTTC.

This sequence joins TRBV7-8 and TRBJ2-7; tentative D call: TRBD1 (5 bases). This CDR3 spans 14 amino acids. Germline CDR1 is SGHVS and CDR2 is FQNEAQ. V lost 5 bases, J lost 9 bases, and 20 bases lay in between. The chain's CDR3 is CASSPRQQNTLQYF. In nucleotides, the CDR3 is TGTGCCAGCAGCCCACGACAGCAGAATACGTTGCAGTACTTC.